This T cell receptor (beta chain) was sequenced for a study of early T cells in non-severe SARS-CoV-2 infection. Germline assignment: CDR1 PRHDT and CDR2 FYEKMQ (reference sequence). The CDR3 sequence is 16 residues long. Losses at the gene ends were 5 bases for V and 2 bases for J; bases not matched to a gene: 12. In the library, individual cDNA molecules carried attached unique molecular identifiers. TCRdb re-derived calls from the 5' RACE reads in MiXCR, one entry per CDR3 protein. The top ten clones hold approximately 2.3% of a sample with more than 90,000 distinct CDR3 sequences, approximately 13% of them seen once. This clonotype was seen ten or more times. Its antigen remains unknown. Study-wide points: Anti-spike CD8 responses were favored in VDJdb matching, and private and CD4 specificities were missed.

The source material was whole blood. The TCR was taken from an adult who was a healthcare worker with PCR-confirmed SARS-CoV-2 infection or an uninfected control (not recorded which). This sequence joins TRBV13 and TRBJ2-7; 7 bases line up with TRBD2. This CDR3 reads CASSPGGRGTAYEQYF. In DNA, the CDR3 is TGTGCCAGCAGCCCCGGCGGGCGGGGGACCGCCTACGAGCAGTACTTC.